This TCR beta chain was retrieved from a study of T cell responses to AZD1222 COVID-19 vaccine. Germline CDR1 LNHDA, CDR2 SQIVND (reference sequence). The length of the CDR3 is 14 residues. The ends were cut back, 7 bases at V and 3 bases at J, with 13 bases in the middle. Only in-frame clones appear in the TCRdb table, and some are missing; sequencing was by immunoSEQ multiplex PCR. The sample contains about 120,000 clones, roughly 85% of which appear only once. This clone has a single count. Here the sequenced sample was peripheral blood, taken on day 0 of AZD1222 vaccination. The chain recombines TRBV19 with TRBJ1-5; D not resolved. The source is an adult in good health. CDR3 nucleotides: TGTGCCAGTAAATCCGGGTGGAACAATCAGCCCCAGCATTTT. Amino acids: CASKSGWNNQPQHF. Full variable domain (missing parts from reference TRBV19 and TRBJ1-5): DGGITQSPKYLFRKEGQNVTLSCEQNLNHDAMYWYRQDPGQGLRLIYYSQIVNDFQKGDIAEGYSVSREKKESFPLTVTSAQKNPTAFYLCASKSGWNNQPQHFGDGTRLSIL.